Listed below are T cell receptor beta chains from one sample, sequenced in a study of cytomegalovirus exposure and HLA in healthy donors. The table came from immunoSEQ multiplex PCR; TCRdb's copy has only in-frame clones and leaves some out. The table shows about 140,000 clones, with roughly 78% occurring only once. Sequencing was carried out using PBMCs. The receptors derive from a man aged 50-60 years in good health and CMV-seropositive. Each CDR3 is given with its conserved first and last residue. The D gene is left open where the match is weak. The size entry is marked missing in some rows and otherwise reads once, few, many or a size class.

>13|NA|NA|TRBJ2-3|TRBV5-1
CASREGTSDTQYF
TGCGCCAGCAGGGAGGGGACGTCAGATACGCAGTATTTT
>17|NA|once|TRBJ2-6|TRBV21-1
CASSKDLTGSGANVLTF
TGTGCCAGCAGCAAAGACTTAACAGGGTCTGGGGCCAACGTCCTGACTTTC
>12|NA|few|TRBJ2-5|TRBV12-5
CASGFQFGTQYF
TGTGCTAGTGGTTTCCAATTCGGGACCCAGTACTTC
>13|NA|NA|TRBJ2-7|TRBV19
CASKGAGFYEQYF
TGTGCCAGTAAAGGGGCGGGGTTCTACGAGCAGTACTTC
>14|NA|NA|TRBJ1-1|TRBV5-1
CASSSSGSAPEAFF
TGCGCCAGCAGCTCCTCGGGATCGGCCCCTGAAGCTTTCTTT
>12|NA|NA|TRBJ2-5|TRBV7-7
CATRDFGQTQYF
TGTGCTACCCGGGACTTCGGGCAGACCCAGTACTTC
>16|NA|NA|TRBJ1-2|TRBV7-9
CASSLGGTDLNYGYTF
TGTGCCAGCAGCTTAGGTGGAACAGACCTAAACTATGGCTACACCTTC
>16|TRBD1|NA|TRBJ2-2|TRBV5-1
CASSLIGQGNTGELFF
TGCGCCAGCAGCTTAATAGGACAGGGGAACACCGGGGAGCTGTTTTTT
>14|TRBD1|few|TRBJ2-7|TRBV6-5
CASSRDSKSYEQYF
TGTGCCAGCAGCAGGGACAGTAAGTCCTACGAGCAGTACTTC
>15|TRBD1|NA|TRBJ2-5|TRBV7-9
CASSLGDRVQETQYF
TGTGCCAGCAGCTTAGGGGACAGGGTTCAAGAGACCCAGTACTTC
>14|NA|few|TRBJ1-1|TRBV11-2
CASSLVGMNTEAFF
TGTGCCAGCAGCTTAGTCGGGATGAACACTGAAGCTTTCTTT
>8|NA|NA|TRBJ1-1|TRBV20-1
CSVSEAFF
TGCAGTGTATCTGAAGCTTTCTTT
>14|TRBD1|few|TRBJ1-1|TRBV6-6
CASTQGQFLAEAFF
TGTGCCAGCACCCAGGGACAGTTCCTAGCTGAAGCTTTCTTT
>13|TRBD1|few|TRBJ1-2|TRBV5-1
CASSLPGTGEITF
TGCGCCAGCAGCTTGCCCGGGACAGGGGAAATCACCTTC